The clone carrying this T cell receptor beta chain occurred a few times. Its target is not known. Germline CDR1 and CDR2: SGHTA and FQGNSA. With 1 base removed from V and 10 bases from J, the gap between germline ends came to 11 bases. The CDR3 sequence is 13 residues long. The sample is drawn from a study of blood T cells in healthy people across ages. Overall study findings and caveats: Roughly linear declines in TCR beta diversity per million T cells occurred with age.

The use of a sample-barcoded 5' primer and a J-beta primer mix characterized a second PCR of roughly 7 to 12 cycles. TCRdb independently ran MiXCR on the 5' RACE reads; one entry per CDR3 protein. The top ten hold under 4.5% of the sample, which has around 820,000 distinct CDR3 sequences, 20% to 25% seen once. This sample also belongs to another study, concerning T cells of mothers and their children. That source notes: In related and unrelated pairs alike, thymic selection shapes TCR recombination output, with inherited differences minor.

This sequence originates from a boy between 10 and 17 years old in good health. The sequenced material came from blood. The rearrangement uses TRBV7-2 and TRBJ2-1; possibly TRBD2 for D (6 bases). The CDR3 spells CASSLVSGVEQFF. CDR3 nucleotides: TGTGCCAGCAGCTTAGTATCGGGAGTGGAGCAGTTCTTC.